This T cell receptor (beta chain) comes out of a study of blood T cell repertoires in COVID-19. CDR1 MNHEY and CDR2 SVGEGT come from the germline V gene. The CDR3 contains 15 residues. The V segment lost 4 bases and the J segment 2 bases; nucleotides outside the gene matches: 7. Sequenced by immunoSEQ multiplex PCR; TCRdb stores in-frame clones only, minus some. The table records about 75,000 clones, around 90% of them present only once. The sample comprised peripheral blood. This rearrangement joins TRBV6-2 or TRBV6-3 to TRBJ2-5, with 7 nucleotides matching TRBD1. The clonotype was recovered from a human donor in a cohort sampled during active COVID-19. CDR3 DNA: TGTGCCAGCAGTTCCCCCGGGACAGCGCAAGAGACCCAGTACTTC. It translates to CASSSPGTAQETQYF.